This record looks at one T cell receptor beta chain sequence and its context. The data belong to a study of technical replicates of blood from several donors. V dropped 0 bases and J dropped 3 bases, with 14 bases sitting between them. Germline lookup yields CDR1 SGHNT and CDR2 YENEEA. The CDR3 is made up of 17 amino acids. Produced via immunoSEQ multiplex PCR; TCRdb's table is partial and in-frame only. This table has 76,000 or so clones, around nine tenths appearing once. Sequencing was done on a sample of T cells isolated from PBMCs. V is TRBV11-3 and J is TRBJ1-4; tentatively, D is TRBD1 (5 bases). The sequence was obtained from a human donor in good health. CDR3 sequence: CASSLDRYSGANEKLFF. The CDR3, as DNA: TGTGCCAGCAGCTTAGATCGATACTCGGGGGCTAATGAAAAACTGTTTTTT.